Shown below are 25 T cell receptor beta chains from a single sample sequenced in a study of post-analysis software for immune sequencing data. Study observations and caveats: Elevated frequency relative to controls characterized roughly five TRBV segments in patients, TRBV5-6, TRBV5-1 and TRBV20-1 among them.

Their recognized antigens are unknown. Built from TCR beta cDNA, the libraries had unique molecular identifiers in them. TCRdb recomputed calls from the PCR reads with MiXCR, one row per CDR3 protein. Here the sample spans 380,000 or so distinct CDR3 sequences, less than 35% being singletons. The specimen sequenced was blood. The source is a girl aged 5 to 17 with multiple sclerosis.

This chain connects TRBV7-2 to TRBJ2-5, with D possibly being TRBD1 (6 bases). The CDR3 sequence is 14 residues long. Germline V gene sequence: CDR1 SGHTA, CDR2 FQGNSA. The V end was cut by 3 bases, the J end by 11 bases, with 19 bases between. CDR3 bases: TGTGCCAGCAGCTTTGGGACAAGCACCTATGAGCAGTACTTC. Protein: CASSFGTSTYEQYF.

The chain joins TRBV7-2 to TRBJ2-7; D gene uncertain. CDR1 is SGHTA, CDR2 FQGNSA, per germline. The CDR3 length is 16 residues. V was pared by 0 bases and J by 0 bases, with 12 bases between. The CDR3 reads CASSLAPSESSYEQYF. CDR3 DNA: TGTGCCAGCAGCTTAGCGCCCAGCGAGAGCTCCTACGAGCAGTACTTC.

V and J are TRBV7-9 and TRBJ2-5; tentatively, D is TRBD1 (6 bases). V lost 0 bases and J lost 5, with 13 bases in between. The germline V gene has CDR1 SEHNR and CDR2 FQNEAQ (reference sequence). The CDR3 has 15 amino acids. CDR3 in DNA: TGTGCCAGCAGCTTAGCAGGGGGTGCATGGGAGACCCAGTACTTC. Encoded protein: CASSLAGGAWETQYF.

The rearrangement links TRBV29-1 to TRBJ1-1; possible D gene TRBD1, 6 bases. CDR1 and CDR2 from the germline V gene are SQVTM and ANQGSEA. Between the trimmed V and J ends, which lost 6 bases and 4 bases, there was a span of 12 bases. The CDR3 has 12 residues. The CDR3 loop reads CSVTGWSTEAFF. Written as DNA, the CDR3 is TGCAGCGTAACAGGGTGGAGCACTGAAGCTTTCTTT.

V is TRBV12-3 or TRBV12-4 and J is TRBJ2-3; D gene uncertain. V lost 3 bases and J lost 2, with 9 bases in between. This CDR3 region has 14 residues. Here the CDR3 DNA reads TGTGCCAGCAGTTTTGGTCCGGTCACAGATACGCAGTATTTT. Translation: CASSFGPVTDTQYF.

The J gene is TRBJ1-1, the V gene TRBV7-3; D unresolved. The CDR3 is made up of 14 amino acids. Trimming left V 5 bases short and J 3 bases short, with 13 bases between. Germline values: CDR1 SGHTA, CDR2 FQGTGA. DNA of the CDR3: TGTGCCAGCAGCCCTTCGGGGTCGGACACTGAAGCTTTCTTT. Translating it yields CASSPSGSDTEAFF. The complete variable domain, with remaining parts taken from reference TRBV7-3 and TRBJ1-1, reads GAGVSQTPSNKVTEKGKYVELRCDPISGHTALYWYRQSLGQGPEFLIYFQGTGAADDSGLPNDRFFAVRPEGSVSTLKIQRTERGDSAVYLCASSPSGSDTEAFFGQGTRLTVV.

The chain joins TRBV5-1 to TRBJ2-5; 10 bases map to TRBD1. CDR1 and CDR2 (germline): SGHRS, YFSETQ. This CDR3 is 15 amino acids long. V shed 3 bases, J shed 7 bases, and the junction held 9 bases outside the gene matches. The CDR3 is CASSWTTGGVGTQYF. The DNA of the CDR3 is TGCGCCAGCAGCTGGACGACAGGGGGCGTTGGGACCCAGTACTTC.

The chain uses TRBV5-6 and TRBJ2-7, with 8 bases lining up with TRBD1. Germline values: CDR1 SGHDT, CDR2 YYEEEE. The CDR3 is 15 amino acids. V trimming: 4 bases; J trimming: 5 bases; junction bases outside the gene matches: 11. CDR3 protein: CASSPEGQEEDEQYF. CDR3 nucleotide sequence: TGTGCCAGCAGCCCGGAGGGACAGGAGGAGGACGAGCAGTACTTC.

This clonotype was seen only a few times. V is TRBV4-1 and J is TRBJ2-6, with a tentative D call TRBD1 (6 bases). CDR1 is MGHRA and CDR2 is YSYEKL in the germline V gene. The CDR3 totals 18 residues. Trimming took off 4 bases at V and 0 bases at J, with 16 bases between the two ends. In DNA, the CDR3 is TGCGCCAGCAGCCCCCTTGGGGGCCGAAACTCTGGGGCCAACGTCCTGACTTTC. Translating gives CASSPLGGRNSGANVLTF.

The CDR3 DNA reads as TGTGCCAGCAGCTTAGTAGGGACTAGCGGGGGGGCAAATGAGCAGTTCTTC. Its translation is CASSLVGTSGGANEQFF. The rearrangement uses TRBV7-2 and TRBJ2-1, with 16 nucleotides matching TRBD2. Trimming cost V 1 base and J 7 bases; bases outside gene matches: 4. The CDR3 extends over 17 amino acids. Germline V gene data show CDR1 as SGHTA and CDR2 as FQGNSA.

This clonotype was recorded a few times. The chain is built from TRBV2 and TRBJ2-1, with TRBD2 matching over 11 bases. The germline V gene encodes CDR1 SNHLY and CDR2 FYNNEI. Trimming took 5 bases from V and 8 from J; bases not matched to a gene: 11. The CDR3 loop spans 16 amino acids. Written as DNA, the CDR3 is TGTGCCAGCAGTACTGAACTAGCGGGGGCAGGGGATGAGCAGTTCTTC. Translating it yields CASSTELAGAGDEQFF.

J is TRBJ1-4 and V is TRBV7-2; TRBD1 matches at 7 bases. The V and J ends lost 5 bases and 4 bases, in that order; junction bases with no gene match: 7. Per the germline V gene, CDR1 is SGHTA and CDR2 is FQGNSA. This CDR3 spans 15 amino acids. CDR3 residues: CASSPGTVHNEKLFF. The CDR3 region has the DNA TGTGCCAGCAGCCCCGGGACAGTCCATAATGAAAAACTGTTTTTT.

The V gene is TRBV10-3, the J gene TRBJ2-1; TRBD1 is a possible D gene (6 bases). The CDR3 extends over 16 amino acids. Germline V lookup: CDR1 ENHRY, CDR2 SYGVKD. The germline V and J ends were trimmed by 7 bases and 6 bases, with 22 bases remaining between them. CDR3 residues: CAINQEATGRFNEQFF. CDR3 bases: TGTGCCATCAACCAAGAGGCTACAGGGAGATTCAATGAGCAGTTCTTC.

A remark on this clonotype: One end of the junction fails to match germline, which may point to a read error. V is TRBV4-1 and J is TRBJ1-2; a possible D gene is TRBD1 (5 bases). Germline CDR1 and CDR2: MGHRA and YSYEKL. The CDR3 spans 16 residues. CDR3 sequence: CASGQDRGRLPYGYTF. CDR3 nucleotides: TGCGCCAGCGGCCAAGATAGGGGCCGGCTCCCCTATGGCTACACCTTC.

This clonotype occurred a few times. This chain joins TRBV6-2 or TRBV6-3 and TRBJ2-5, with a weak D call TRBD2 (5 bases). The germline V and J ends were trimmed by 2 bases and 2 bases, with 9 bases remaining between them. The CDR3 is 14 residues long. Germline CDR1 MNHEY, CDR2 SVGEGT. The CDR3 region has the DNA TGTGCCAGCAGTTACCTAGCTCTACAAGAGACCCAGTACTTC. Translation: CASSYLALQETQYF.

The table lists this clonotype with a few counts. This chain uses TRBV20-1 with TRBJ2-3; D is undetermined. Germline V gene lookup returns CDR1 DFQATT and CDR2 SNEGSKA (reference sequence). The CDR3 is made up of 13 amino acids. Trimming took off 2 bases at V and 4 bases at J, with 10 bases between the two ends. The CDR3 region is CSARLSRADTQYF. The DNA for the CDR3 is TGCAGTGCTAGATTATCCCGGGCAGATACGCAGTATTTT.

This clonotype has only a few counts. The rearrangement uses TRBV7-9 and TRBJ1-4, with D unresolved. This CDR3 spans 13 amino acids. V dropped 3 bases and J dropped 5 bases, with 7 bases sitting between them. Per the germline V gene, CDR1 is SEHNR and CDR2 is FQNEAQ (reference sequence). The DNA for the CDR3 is TGTGCCAGCAGCTTCGTCGAGAATGAAAAACTGTTTTTT. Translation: CASSFVENEKLFF. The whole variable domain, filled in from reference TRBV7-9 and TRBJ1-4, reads DTGVSQNPRHKITKRGQNVTFRCDPISEHNRLYWYRQTLGQGPEFLTYFQNEAQLEKSRLLSDRFSAERPKGSFSTLEIQRTEQGDSAMYLCASSFVENEKLFFGSGTQLSVL.

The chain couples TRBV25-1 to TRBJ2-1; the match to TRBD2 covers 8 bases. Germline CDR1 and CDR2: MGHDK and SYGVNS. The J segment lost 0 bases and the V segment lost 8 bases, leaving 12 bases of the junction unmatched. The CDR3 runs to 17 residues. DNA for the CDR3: TGTGCCAGCGGGGGACGCGGGGGGACGAGCTCCTACAATGAGCAGTTCTTC. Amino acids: CASGGRGGTSSYNEQFF.

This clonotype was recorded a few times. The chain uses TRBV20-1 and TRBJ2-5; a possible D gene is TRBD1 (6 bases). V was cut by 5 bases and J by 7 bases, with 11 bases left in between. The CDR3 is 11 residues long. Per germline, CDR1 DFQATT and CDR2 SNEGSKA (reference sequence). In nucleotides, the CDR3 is TGCAGTGCTGGGGGCCGGGGGACCCAGTACTTC. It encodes CSAGGRGTQYF.

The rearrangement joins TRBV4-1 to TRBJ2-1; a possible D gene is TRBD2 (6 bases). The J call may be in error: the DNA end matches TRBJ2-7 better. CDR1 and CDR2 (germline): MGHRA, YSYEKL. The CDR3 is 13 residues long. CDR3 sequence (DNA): TGCGCCAGCAGCCACGGGAGATCCAATGAGCAGTACTTC. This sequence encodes CASSHGRSNEQYF.

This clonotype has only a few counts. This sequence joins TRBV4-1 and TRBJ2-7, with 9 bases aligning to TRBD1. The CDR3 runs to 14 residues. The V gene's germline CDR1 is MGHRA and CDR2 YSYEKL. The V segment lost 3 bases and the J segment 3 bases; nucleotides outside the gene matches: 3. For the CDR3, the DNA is TGCGCCAGCAGCCAGGACAGGGGCGTCTACGAGCAGTACTTC. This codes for CASSQDRGVYEQYF.

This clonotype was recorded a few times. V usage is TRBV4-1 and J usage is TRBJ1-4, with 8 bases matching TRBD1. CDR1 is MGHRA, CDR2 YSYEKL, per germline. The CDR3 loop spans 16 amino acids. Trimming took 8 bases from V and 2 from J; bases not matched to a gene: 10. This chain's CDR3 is CASDIATGGTNEKLFF. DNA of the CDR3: TGCGCCAGCGATATCGCCACAGGGGGGACTAATGAAAAACTGTTTTTT.

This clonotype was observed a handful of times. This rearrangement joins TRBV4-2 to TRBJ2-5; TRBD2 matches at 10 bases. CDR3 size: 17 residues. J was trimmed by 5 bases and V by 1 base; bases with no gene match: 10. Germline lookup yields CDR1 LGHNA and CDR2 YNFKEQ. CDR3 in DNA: TGTGCCAGCAGCCAAGTACGAGCGGGGGGGCCTGATGAGACCCAGTACTTC. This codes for CASSQVRAGGPDETQYF.

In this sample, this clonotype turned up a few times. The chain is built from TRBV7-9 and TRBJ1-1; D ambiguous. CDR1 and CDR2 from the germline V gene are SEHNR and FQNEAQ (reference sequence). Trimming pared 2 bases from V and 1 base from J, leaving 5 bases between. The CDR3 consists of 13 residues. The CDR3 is CASSLLTNTEAFF. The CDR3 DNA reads TGTGCCAGCAGCTTATTGACGAACACTGAAGCTTTCTTT.

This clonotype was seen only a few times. In DNA, the CDR3 is TGCGCCAGCAGCCATTCTGGTAGTGGTTACACTGAAGCTTTCTTT. Protein sequence: CASSHSGSGYTEAFF. The rearrangement uses TRBV4-3 and TRBJ1-1, with D uncertain. Between the trimmed V and J ends, which lost 3 bases and 3 bases, there was a span of 14 bases. This CDR3 contains 15 residues. Looked up from germline, CDR1 is LGHNA and CDR2 is YSLEER.